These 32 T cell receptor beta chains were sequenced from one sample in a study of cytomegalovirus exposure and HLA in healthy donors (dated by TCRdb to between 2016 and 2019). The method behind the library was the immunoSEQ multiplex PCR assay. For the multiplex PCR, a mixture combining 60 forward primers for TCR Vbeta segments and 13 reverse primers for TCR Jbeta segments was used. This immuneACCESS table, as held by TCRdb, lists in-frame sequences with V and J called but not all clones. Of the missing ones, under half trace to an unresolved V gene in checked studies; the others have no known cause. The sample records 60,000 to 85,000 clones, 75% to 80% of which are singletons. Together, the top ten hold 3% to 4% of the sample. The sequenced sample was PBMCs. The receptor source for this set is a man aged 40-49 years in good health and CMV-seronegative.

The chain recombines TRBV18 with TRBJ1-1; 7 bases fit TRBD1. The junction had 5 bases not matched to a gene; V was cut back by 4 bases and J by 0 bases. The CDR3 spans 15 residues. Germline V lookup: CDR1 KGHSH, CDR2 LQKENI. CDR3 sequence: CASSQRTGMNTEAFF. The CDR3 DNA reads TGTGCCAGCTCACAGCGGACAGGAATGAACACTGAAGCTTTCTTT.

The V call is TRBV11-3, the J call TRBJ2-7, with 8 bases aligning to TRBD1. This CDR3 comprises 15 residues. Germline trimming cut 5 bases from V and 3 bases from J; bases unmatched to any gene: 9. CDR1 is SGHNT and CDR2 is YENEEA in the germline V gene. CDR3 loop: CASSPGTGFLYEQYF. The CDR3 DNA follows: TGTGCCAGCAGCCCCGGGACAGGTTTTCTCTACGAGCAGTACTTC.

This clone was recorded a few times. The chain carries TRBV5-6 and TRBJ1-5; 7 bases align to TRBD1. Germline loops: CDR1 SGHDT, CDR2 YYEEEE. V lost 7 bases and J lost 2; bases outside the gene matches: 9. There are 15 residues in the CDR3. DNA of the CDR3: TGTGCCAGCCTACGACGAGGGGGCCGCAATCAGCCCCAGCATTTT. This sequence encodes CASLRRGGRNQPQHF.

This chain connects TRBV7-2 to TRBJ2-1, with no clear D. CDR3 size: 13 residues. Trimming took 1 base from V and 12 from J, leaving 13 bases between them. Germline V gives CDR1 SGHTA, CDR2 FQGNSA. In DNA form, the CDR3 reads TGTGCCAGCAGCTTAGGAAGAGAGCTTGGGCAGTTCTTC. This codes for CASSLGRELGQFF.

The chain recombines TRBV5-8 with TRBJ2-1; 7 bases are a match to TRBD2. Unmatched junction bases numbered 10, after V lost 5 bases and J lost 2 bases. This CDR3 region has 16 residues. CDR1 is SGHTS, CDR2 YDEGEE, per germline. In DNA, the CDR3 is TGTGCCAGCAGACGTGCTCGGGAGGCCCCCTACAATGAGCAGTTCTTC. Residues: CASRRAREAPYNEQFF.

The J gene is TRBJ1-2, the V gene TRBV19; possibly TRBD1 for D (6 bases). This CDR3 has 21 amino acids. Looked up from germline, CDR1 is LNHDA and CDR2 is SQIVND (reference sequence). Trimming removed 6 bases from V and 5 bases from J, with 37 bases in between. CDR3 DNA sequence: TGTGCCAGTAGGCCCGAAGGGACACCAACTATTTCTTATTCGCGGTCGTATGGCTACACCTTC. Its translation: CASRPEGTPTISYSRSYGYTF.

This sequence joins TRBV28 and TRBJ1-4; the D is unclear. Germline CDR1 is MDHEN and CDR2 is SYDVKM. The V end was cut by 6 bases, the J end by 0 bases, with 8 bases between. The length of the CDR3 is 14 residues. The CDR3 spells CASSPVATNEKLFF. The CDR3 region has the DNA TGTGCCAGCAGCCCGGTTGCAACTAATGAAAAACTGTTTTTT.

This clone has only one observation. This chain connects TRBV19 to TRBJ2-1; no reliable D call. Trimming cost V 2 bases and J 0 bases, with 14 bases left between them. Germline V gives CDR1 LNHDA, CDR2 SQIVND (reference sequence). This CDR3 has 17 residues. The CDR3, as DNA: TGTGCCAGTAGTATAATGAAGCCGTGGGCCTCCTACAATGAGCAGTTCTTC. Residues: CASSIMKPWASYNEQFF.

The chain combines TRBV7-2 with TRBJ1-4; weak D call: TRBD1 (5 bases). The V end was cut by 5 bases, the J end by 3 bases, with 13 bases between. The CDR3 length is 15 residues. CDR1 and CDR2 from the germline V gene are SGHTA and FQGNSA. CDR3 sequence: CASSPQGLANEKLFF. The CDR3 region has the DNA TGTGCCAGCAGCCCGCAGGGTTTAGCTAATGAAAAACTGTTTTTT.

CDR3 loop: CATQGSGANVLTF. The CDR3 nucleotides read TGTGCCACGCAGGGTTCTGGGGCCAACGTCCTGACTTTC. J is TRBJ2-6 and V is TRBV27, with D possibly matching TRBD1 (5 bases). The ends were cut back, 10 bases at V and 1 base at J, with 8 bases in the middle. This CDR3 is 13 amino acids long. CDR1 is MNHEY and CDR2 is SMNVEV in the germline V gene (reference sequence). The full variable domain, completed using reference TRBV27 and TRBJ2-6, is EAQVTQNPRYLITVTGKKLTVTCSQNMNHEYMSWYRQDPGLGLRQIYYSMNVEVTDKGDVPEGYKVSRKEKRNFPLILESPSPNQTSLYFCATQGSGANVLTFGAGSRLTVL.

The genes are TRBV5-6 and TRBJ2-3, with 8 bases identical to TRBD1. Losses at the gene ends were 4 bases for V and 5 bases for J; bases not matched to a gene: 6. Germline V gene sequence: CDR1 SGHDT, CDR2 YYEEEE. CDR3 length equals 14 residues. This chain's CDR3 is CASSRTGLKDTQYF. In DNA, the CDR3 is TGTGCCAGCAGCCGGACAGGGTTAAAAGATACGCAGTATTTT.

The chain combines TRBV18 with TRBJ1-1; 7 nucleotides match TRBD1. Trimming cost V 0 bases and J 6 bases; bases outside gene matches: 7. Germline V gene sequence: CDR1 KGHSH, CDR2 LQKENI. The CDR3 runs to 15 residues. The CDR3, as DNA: TGTGCCAGCTCACCACCGGCAGGGGGTGCGGCTGAAGCTTTCTTT. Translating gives CASSPPAGGAAEAFF.

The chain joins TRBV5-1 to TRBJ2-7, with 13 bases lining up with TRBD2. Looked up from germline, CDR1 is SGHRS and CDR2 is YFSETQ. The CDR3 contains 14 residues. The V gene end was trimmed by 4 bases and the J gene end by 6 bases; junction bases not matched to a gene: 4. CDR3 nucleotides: TGCGCCAGCAGCACCGGGACTAGCGGGGTCGAGCAGTACTTC. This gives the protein CASSTGTSGVEQYF. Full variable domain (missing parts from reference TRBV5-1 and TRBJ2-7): KAGVTQTPRYLIKTRGQQVTLSCSPISGHRSVSWYQQTPGQGLQFLFEYFSETQRNKGNFPGRFSGRQFSNSRSEMNVSTLELGDSALYLCASSTGTSGVEQYFGPGTRLTVT.

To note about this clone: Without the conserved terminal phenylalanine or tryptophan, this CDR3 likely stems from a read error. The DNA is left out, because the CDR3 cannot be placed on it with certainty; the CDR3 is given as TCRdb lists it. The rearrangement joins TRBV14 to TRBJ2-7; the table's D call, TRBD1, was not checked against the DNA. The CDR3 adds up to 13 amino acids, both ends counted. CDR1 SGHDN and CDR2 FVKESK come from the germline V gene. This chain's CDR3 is CASSQAIYETPHL.

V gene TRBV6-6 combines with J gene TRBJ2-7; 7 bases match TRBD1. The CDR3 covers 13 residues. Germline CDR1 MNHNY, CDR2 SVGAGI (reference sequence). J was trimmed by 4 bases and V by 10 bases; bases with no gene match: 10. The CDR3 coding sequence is TGTGCCATAAGACAGGGAAGGGCTTACGAGCAGTACTTC. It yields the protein CAIRQGRAYEQYF.

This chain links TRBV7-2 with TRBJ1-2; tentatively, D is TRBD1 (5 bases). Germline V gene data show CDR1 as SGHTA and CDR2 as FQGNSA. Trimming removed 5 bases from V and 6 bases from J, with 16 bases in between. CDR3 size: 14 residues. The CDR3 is CASSAYNYRHGYTF. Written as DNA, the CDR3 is TGTGCCAGCAGCGCCTACAATTACAGGCATGGCTACACCTTC.

The CDR3 DNA follows: TGCGCCAGCAGTCAAGGGCACGGGAGGGATTCACCCCTCCACTTT. This translates into CASSQGHGRDSPLHF. This chain links TRBV23-1 with TRBJ1-6; D uncertain. TRBV23-1 is an ORF, and what it does is uncertain. This CDR3 contains 15 residues. Between the trimmed V and J ends, which lost 2 bases and 8 bases, there was a span of 13 bases.

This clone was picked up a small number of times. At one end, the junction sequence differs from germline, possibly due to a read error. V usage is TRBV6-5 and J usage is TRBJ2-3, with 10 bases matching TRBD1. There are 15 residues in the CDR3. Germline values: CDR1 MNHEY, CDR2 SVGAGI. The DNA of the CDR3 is TGTGCCAGCAGTGACTCGACAGGGGGCGCAGATACGCAGTATTTT. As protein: CASSDSTGGADTQYF.

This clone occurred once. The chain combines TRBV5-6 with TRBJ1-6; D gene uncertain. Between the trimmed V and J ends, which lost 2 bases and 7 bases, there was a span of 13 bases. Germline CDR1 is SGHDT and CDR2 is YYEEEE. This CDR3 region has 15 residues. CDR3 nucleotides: TGTGCCAGCAGCTTCCGTGGGAGCTCAAATTCACCCCTCCACTTT. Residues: CASSFRGSSNSPLHF.

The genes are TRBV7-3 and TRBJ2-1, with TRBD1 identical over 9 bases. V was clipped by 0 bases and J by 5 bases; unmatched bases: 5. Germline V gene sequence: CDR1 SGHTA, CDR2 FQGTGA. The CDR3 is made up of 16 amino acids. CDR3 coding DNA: TGTGCCAGCAGCTTAACGTTGGGACAGGGAAACAATGAGCAGTTCTTC. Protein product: CASSLTLGQGNNEQFF.

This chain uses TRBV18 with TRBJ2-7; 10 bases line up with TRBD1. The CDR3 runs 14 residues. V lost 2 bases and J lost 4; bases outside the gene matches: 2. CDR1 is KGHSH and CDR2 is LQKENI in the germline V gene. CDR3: CASSPRQGAYEQYF. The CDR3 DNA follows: TGTGCCAGCTCACCAAGACAGGGGGCATACGAGCAGTACTTC.

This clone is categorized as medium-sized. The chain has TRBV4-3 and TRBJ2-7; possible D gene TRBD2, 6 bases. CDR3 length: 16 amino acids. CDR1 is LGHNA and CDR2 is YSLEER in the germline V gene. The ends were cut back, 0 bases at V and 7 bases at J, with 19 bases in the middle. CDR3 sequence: CASSQDWAGPSREQYF. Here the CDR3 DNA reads TGCGCCAGCAGCCAAGATTGGGCGGGGCCCTCGCGGGAGCAGTACTTC.

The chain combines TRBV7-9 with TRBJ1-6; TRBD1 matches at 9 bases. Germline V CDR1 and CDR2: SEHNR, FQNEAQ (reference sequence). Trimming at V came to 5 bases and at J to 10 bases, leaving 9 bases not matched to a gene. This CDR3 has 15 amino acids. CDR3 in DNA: TGTGCCAGCAGCCCCGAGGGGACAGGGTACTCACCCCTCCACTTT. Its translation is CASSPEGTGYSPLHF.

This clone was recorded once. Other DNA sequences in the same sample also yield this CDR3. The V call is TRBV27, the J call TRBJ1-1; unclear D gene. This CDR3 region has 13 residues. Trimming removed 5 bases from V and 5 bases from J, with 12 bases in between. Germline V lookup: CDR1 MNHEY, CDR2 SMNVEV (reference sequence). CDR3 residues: CASSEQGRTEAFF. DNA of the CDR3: TGTGCCAGCAGTGAGCAAGGGAGGACTGAAGCTTTCTTT.

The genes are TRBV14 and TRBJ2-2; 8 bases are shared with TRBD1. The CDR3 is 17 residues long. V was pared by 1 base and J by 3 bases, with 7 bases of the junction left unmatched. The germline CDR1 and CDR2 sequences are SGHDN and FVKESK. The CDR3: CASSQGAAGGDTGELFF. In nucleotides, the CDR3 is TGTGCCAGCAGCCAAGGGGCGGCAGGGGGCGACACCGGGGAGCTGTTTTTT.

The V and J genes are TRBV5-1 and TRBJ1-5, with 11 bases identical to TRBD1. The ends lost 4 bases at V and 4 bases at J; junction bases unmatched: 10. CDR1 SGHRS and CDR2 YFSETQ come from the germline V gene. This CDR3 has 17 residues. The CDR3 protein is CASSLGPGQGGNQPQHF. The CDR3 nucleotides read TGCGCCAGCAGCCTTGGGCCGGGACAGGGGGGAAATCAGCCCCAGCATTTT.

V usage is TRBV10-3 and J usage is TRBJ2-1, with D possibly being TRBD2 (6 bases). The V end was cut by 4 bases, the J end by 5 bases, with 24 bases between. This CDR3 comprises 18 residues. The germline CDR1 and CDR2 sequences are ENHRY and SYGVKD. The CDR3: CAISVVLASGDTNNEQFF. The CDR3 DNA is TGTGCCATCAGTGTAGTTCTAGCGAGTGGGGATACTAACAATGAGCAGTTCTTC.

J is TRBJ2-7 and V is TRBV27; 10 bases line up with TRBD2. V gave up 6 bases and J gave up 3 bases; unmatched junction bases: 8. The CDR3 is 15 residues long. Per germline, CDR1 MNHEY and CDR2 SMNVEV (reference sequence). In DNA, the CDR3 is TGTGCCAGCAGCCAGCGGGGGGGCCTTCACTACGAGCAGTACTTC. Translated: CASSQRGGLHYEQYF.

CDR3 residues: CASSPNGGQPQHF. The CDR3 DNA reads TGTGCCAGCAGTCCTAACGGGGGACAGCCCCAGCATTTT. The genes are TRBV7-9 and TRBJ1-5; D perhaps matches TRBD1 (5 bases). Germline CDR1 and CDR2: SEHNR and FQNEAQ (reference sequence). With 6 bases removed from V and 7 bases from J, the gap between germline ends came to 13 bases. The CDR3 totals 13 residues.

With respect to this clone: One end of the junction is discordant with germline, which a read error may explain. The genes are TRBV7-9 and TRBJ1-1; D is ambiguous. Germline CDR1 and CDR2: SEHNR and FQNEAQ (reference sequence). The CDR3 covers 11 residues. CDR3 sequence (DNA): TGTTCCAGCAGCTTACGTCGAGCTACTTTCTTT. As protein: CSSSLRRATFF.

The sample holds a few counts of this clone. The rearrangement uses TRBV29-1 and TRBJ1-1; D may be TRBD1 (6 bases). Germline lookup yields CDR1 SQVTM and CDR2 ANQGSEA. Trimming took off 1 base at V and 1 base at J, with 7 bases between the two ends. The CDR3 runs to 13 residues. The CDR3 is CSVEADRNTEAFF. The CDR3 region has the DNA TGCAGCGTTGAAGCGGACAGGAACACTGAAGCTTTCTTT. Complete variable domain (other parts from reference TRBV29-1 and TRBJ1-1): SAVISQKPSRDICQRGTSLTIQCQVDSQVTMMFWYRQQPGQSLTLIATANQGSEATYESGFVIDKFPISRPNLTFSTLTVSNMSPEDSSIYLCSVEADRNTEAFFGQGTRLTVV.

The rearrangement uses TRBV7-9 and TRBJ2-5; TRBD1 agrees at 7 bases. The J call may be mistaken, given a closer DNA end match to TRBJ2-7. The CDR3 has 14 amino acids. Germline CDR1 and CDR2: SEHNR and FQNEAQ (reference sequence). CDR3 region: CASSFERGPYEQYF. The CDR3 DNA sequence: TGTGCCAGCAGCTTTGAGAGGGGGCCCTACGAGCAGTACTTC.